This TCR beta chain was identified during a study of cytomegalovirus exposure and HLA in healthy donors. Everyone who donated was a healthy bone marrow donor. Primers included in the PCR were 60 Vbeta and 13 Jbeta primers. Repertoires were generated with immunoSEQ multiplex PCR, while TCRdb's copy carries only in-frame clones and drops some. Found here are around 64,000 clones, roughly 85% of them singletons; the top ten hold 2%. The source material was PBMCs. The sequence was collected from a woman in her thirties in good health and CMV-seronegative.

In DNA, the CDR3 is TGCGCCAGCAGCTCTGCATCCCCGACAGGGATACACGAGCAGTACTTC. It codes for CASSSASPTGIHEQYF. V gene TRBV5-1 combines with J gene TRBJ2-7; 7 bases fit TRBD1. Germline CDR1 is SGHRS and CDR2 is YFSETQ. Trimming took 3 bases from V and 5 from J; bases not matched to a gene: 14. The CDR3 spans 16 residues.